This T cell receptor (beta chain) was recorded in a study of T cell repertoires in cytomegalovirus infection. Trimming removed 7 bases at V and 7 bases at J, with 16 bases between. Germline CDR1 reads SNHLY; CDR2 reads FYNNEI. The CDR3 loop spans 14 amino acids. TCRdb processed the reads anew with MiXCR; each CDR3 protein has one entry. The sample comprises roughly 990,000 distinct CDR3 sequences, 31% of which are singletons, and 10% to 15% rests with the top ten. A note on this clonotype: Antigen: not known.

This specimen was cultured CD8+ T cells from PBMCs, taken from culture after CMV antigen stimulation. This clonotype originated in a human donor in good health (CMV status not recorded). Some clones in this sample may be carry-over from other donors' samples. This sequence joins TRBV2 and TRBJ1-4; D is perhaps TRBD1 (5 bases). CDR3 DNA sequence: TGTGCCAGCAAACGAGAAGGGGTCGGTGAAAAACTGTTTTTT. Encoded protein: CASKREGVGEKLFF.